This T cell receptor (beta chain) was sequenced in a study of CD8 T cells in Susac syndrome. RNA in amounts of roughly 0.5 to 1 ug was reverse transcribed with random hexamers. One entry per CDR3 protein results from TCRdb running MiXCR on the immunoSEQ multiplex PCR reads. The repertoire holds about 84,000 distinct CDR3 sequences, 85% to 95% seen once, with roughly 0.32% in the top ten. TEMRA cells were FACS-enriched, and CD8+ and CD4+ T cells were isolated negatively. The CDR3 covers 17 residues. Germline V gene lookup returns CDR1 SGHRS and CDR2 YFSETQ. The V gene end was trimmed by 4 bases and the J gene end by 2 bases; junction bases not matched to a gene: 14.

The clonotype originates from a human donor in good health. The chain employs TRBV5-1 and TRBJ1-2, with 7 bases lining up with TRBD1. Sequencing was carried out using CD8+ T cells from PBMCs. The CDR3 region has the DNA TGCGCCAGCAGCAAGGCCGGGACAGTTGGTGGGAACTATGGCTACACCTTC. Amino acid sequence: CASSKAGTVGGNYGYTF. The entire variable domain, with the rest obtained from reference TRBV5-1 and TRBJ1-2, is as follows: KAGVTQTPRYLIKTRGQQVTLSCSPISGHRSVSWYQQTPGQGLQFLFEYFSETQRNKGNFPGRFSGRQFSNSRSEMNVSTLELGDSALYLCASSKAGTVGGNYGYTFGSGTRLTVV.